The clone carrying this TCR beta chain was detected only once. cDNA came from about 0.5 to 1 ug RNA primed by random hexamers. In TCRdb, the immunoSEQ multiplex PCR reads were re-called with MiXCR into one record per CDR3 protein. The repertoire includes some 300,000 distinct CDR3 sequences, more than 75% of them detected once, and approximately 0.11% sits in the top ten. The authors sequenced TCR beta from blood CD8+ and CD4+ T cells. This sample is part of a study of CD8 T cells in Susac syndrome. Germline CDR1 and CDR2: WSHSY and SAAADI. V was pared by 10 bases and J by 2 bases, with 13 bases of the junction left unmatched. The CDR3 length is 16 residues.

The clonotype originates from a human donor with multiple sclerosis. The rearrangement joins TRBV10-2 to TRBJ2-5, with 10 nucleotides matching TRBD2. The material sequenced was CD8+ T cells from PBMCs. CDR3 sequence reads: CATLPAGGLLQETQYF. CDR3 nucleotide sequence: TGCGCCACCCTTCCAGCGGGAGGGCTCCTGCAAGAGACCCAGTACTTC.